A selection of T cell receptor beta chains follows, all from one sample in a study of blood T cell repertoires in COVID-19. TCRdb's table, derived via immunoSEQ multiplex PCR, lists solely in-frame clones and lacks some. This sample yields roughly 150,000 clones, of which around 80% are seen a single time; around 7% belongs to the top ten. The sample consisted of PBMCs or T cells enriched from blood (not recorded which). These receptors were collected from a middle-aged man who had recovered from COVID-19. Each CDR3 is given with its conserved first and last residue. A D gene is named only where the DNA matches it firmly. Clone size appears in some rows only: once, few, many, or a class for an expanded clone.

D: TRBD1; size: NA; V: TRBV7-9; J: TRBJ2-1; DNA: TGTGCCAGCAGCTTACCCGGGACAGTCTACAATGAGCAGTTCTTC; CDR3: CASSLPGTVYNEQFF
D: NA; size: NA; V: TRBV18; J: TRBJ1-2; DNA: TGTGCCAGCTCCGACCAGAGAGGGTCCGGCTACACCTTC; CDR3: CASSDQRGSGYTF
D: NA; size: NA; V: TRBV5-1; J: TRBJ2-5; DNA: TGCGCCAGCAGCTTGGATAGACTACAAGAGACCCAGTACTTC; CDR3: CASSLDRLQETQYF
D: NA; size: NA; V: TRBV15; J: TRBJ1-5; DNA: TGTGCCACCAGCACCCGGGGGGGTGGAGGCAATCAGCCCCAGCATTTT; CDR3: CATSTRGGGGNQPQHF
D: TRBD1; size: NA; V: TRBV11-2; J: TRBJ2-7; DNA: TGTGCCAGCAGCTCAGCGCAGGGGGCGTACGAGCAGTACTTC; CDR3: CASSSAQGAYEQYF
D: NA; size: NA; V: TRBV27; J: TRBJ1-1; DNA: TGTGCCAGCAGTCCGCTGACAGGATTGATGAACACTGAAGCTTTCTTT; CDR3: CASSPLTGLMNTEAFF
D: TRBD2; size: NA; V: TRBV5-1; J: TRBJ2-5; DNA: TGCGCCAGCTCGGGGGGGCGGGGGAACCCTAAAGAGACCCAGTACTTC; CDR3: CASSGGRGNPKETQYF
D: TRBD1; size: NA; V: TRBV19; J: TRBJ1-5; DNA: TGTGCCAGTAGTGTTACTAACAGGGGTGGCAATCAGCCCCAGCATTTT; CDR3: CASSVTNRGGNQPQHF
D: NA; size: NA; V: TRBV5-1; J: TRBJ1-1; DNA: TGCGCCAGCAGCTTCAACGGGGACACTGAAGCTTTCTTT; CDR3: CASSFNGDTEAFF
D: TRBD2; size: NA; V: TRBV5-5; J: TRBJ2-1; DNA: TGTGCCAGCAGCTTGGTGTTAGCGGGGACTGATGAGCAGTTCTTC; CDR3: CASSLVLAGTDEQFF
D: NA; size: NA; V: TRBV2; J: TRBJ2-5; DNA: TGTGCCAGCAAAGAGGACCAGGGAGGAGAGACCCAGTACTTC; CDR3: CASKEDQGGETQYF
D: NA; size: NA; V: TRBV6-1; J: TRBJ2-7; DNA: TGTGCCAGCAGTGCTCGAGGGAGGCAACAGGGGATTCGGGACGAGCAGTACTTC; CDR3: CASSARGRQQGIRDEQYF
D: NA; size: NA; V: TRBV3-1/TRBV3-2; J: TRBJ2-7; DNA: TGTGCCAGCAGCCTACAGGCTGAGCAGTACTTC; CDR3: CASSLQAEQYF
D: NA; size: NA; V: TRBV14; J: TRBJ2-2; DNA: TGTGCCAGCAGCCAAGTAAACACCGGGGAGCTGTTTTTT; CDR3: CASSQVNTGELFF
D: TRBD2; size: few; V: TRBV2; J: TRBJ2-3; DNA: TGTGCCAGCAGGGTCGAGCGGGGGAGCACAGATACGCAGTATTTT; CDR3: CASRVERGSTDTQYF
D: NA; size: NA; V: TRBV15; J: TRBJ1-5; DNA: TGTGCCACCTCAGACGGCAGGGGCAATCAGCCCCAGCATTTT; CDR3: CATSDGRGNQPQHF
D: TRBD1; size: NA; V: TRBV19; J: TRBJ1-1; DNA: TGTGCCAGTAGCGACAGGGGTATGGGCACTGAAGCTTTCTTT; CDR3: CASSDRGMGTEAFF
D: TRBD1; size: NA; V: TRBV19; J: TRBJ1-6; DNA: TGTGCCAGTAGTCCGGGGACAGGGGGTAATTCACCCCTCCACTTT; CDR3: CASSPGTGGNSPLHF
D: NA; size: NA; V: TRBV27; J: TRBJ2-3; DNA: TGTGCCAGCAGTTCCCGATGGGGGGGGCCCCCAGATACGCAGTATTTT; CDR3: CASSSRWGGPPDTQYF
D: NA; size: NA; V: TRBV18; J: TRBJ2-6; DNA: TGTGCCAGCTCACCCATGGGACACAGCTCTGGGGCCAACGTCCTGACTTTC; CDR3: CASSPMGHSSGANVLTF
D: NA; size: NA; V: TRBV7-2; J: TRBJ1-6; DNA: TGTGCCAGCAGCTTATTGGTCCGTAACACCCTCCACTTT; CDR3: CASSLLVRNTLHF
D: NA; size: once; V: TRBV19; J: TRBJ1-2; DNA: TGTGCCAGTAGTGTCGACAGGTTTTATGGCTACACCTTC; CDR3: CASSVDRFYGYTF
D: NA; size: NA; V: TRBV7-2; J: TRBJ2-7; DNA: TGTGCCAGCAGCTCTAGCCGTTCCTACGAGCAGTACTTC; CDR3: CASSSSRSYEQYF
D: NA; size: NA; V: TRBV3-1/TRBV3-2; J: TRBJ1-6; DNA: TGTGCCAGCAGCCAAGGAGGGAGCCTCAGGGGCGCCTCCTATAATTCACCCCTCCACTTT; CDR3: CASSQGGSLRGASYNSPLHF
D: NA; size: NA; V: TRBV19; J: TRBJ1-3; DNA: TGTGCCAGTAGTACAACACAGGGAAACACCATATATTTT; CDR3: CASSTTQGNTIYF
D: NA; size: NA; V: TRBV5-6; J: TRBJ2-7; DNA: TGTGCCAGCAGCCCCGACACCTCCTACGAGCAGTACTTC; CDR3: CASSPDTSYEQYF
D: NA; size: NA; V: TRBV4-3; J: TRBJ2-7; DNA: TGCGCCAGCAGCCAAGGACAGGAGGCTGGGTACGAGCAGTACTTC; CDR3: CASSQGQEAGYEQYF
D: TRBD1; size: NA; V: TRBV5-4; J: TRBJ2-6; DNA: TGTGCCAGCAGCTTGAGGACAGGTTCATCTGGGGCCAACGTCCTGACTTTC; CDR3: CASSLRTGSSGANVLTF
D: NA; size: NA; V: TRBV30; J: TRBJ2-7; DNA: TGTGCCTGGAGTCATGCGAACGAGCAGTACTTC; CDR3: CAWSHANEQYF
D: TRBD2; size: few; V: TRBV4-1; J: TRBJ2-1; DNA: TGCGCCAGCAGGCCCGGGACTACCAGCTCCTACAATGAGCAGTTCTTC; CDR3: CASRPGTTSSYNEQFF
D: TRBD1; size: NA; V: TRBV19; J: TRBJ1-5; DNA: TGTGCCAGTAGTGCGGACAGGGTTCAGCCCCAGCATTTT; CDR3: CASSADRVQPQHF
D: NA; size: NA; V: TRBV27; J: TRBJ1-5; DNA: TGTGCCAGCAAAGGCGGATGGAATCAGCCCCAGCATTTT; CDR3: CASKGGWNQPQHF
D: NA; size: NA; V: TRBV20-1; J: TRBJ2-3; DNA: TGCAGTGCTAGTCTCGGGGCAGATACGCAGTATTTT; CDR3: CSASLGADTQYF